This T cell receptor (beta chain) was captured in a study of cytomegalovirus exposure and HLA in healthy donors. As regards this clone: Its cognate antigen is unknown.

V lost 7 bases and J 6 bases, leaving 20 bases between the germline ends. The CDR3 has 15 residues. Germline V gene lookup returns CDR1 LNHDA and CDR2 SQIVND (reference sequence). Findings and caveats of the study: Earlier analysis found most TCR beta V segments productive about 87% or about 30% of the time. A cluster of highly shared sequence variants was likely a sequencing artifact.

In the PCR, 60 Vbeta and 13 Jbeta primers were used. Sequencing used immunoSEQ multiplex PCR; TCRdb keeps in-frame clones, though not all of them. The table includes about 200,000 clones, 81% detected once. The sequence came from a man aged 40-49 years in good health and CMV-seropositive. The chain carries TRBV19 and TRBJ2-3; D perhaps matches TRBD2 (7 bases). The specimen was PBMCs. This CDR3 reads CASTPGGRKSDTQYF. The CDR3 DNA is TGTGCCAGTACGCCGGGGGGCCGAAAGTCGGATACGCAGTATTTT.